These 30 T cell receptor beta chains were all obtained from the same sample, sequenced in a study of radiotherapy plus CTLA-4 blockade in lung cancer. Profiling relied on immunoSEQ multiplex PCR, and the TCRdb table lists in-frame clones only, not all of them. Of about 50,000 clones in the sample, 80% to 90% were seen once. Specimen: peripheral blood, collected from a patient treated with radiotherapy plus ipilimumab. Every receptor here comes from a human donor with non-small cell lung cancer whose response to radiotherapy plus ipilimumab could not be evaluated.

V is TRBV7-6 and J is TRBJ2-3; 9 bases line up with TRBD1. The CDR3 totals 13 residues. The junction had 6 bases not matched to a gene; V was cut back by 9 bases and J by 5 bases. Germline V gene lookup returns CDR1 SGHVS and CDR2 FNYEAQ. The CDR3, as DNA: TGTGCCAGTAATGGACAGGGGAGAGATACGCAGTATTTT. The encoded protein is CASNGQGRDTQYF. The full variable domain, its missing parts supplied by reference TRBV7-6 and TRBJ2-3, is GAGVSQSPRYKVTKRGQDVALRCDPISGHVSLYWYRQALGQGPEFLTYFNYEAQQDKSGLPNDRFSAERPEGSISTLTIQRTEQRDSAMYRCASNGQGRDTQYFGPGTRLTVL.

The chain is built from TRBV6-6 and TRBJ1-2; D is perhaps TRBD1 (5 bases). The CDR3 is 15 amino acids. Trimming left V 0 bases short and J 5 bases short, with 13 bases between. Germline V CDR1 and CDR2: MNHNY, SVGAGI (reference sequence). The CDR3 bases are TGTGCCAGCAGTTACTCGGCCGGGACTTCGTATGGCTACACCTTC. Its translation is CASSYSAGTSYGYTF.

The table lists this clone with a few counts. J is TRBJ2-7 and V is TRBV5-1; D is ambiguous. V was shortened by 4 bases and J by 1 base, with 12 bases between the two germline ends. CDR3 size: 14 residues. The V gene's germline CDR1 is SGHRS and CDR2 YFSETQ. In DNA form, the CDR3 reads TGCGCCAGCAGCCCGACTGTGGAATCCTACGAGCAGTACTTC. Translation: CASSPTVESYEQYF. Together with reference TRBV5-1 and TRBJ2-7, the CDR3 gives the full variable domain: KAGVTQTPRYLIKTRGQQVTLSCSPISGHRSVSWYQQTPGQGLQFLFEYFSETQRNKGNFPGRFSGRQFSNSRSEMNVSTLELGDSALYLCASSPTVESYEQYFGPGTRLTVT.

The V gene is TRBV4-1, the J gene TRBJ2-1; D not certain. Germline CDR1 and CDR2: MGHRA and YSYEKL. There are 16 residues in the CDR3. Deletions cut 1 base from V and 6 bases from J, with 16 bases between. CDR3 amino acids: CASSQVFLVGVNEQFF. Here the CDR3 DNA reads TGCGCCAGCAGCCAAGTTTTCCTAGTAGGAGTCAATGAGCAGTTCTTC.

The V call is TRBV28, the J call TRBJ2-7; D is possibly TRBD2 (6 bases). Trimming took 2 bases from V and 2 from J, leaving 10 bases between them. Germline V gene sequence: CDR1 MDHEN, CDR2 SYDVKM. This CDR3 has 14 residues. As DNA, the CDR3 is TGTGCCAGCAGTTTAGAGCGGGCGGCCTACGAGCAGTACTTC. Translation gives CASSLERAAYEQYF.

The chain uses TRBV28 and TRBJ1-1, with 7 positions matching TRBD1. The CDR3 is made up of 13 amino acids. V trimming: 5 bases; J trimming: 11 bases; junction bases outside the gene matches: 11. CDR1 and CDR2 (germline): MDHEN, SYDVKM. CDR3 DNA sequence: TGTGCCAGCAGTCTAAGGACAGGTCCTGTTGCTTTCTTT. Translation gives CASSLRTGPVAFF.

J is TRBJ1-1 and V is TRBV7-2; 7 bases are shared with TRBD1. V was clipped by 4 bases and J by 0 bases; unmatched bases: 8. CDR1 is SGHTA, CDR2 FQGNSA, per germline. This CDR3 is 16 amino acids long. The CDR3, as DNA: TGTGCCAGCAGCTCCCGGCTGACAGGGTTGAACACTGAAGCTTTCTTT. Translation: CASSSRLTGLNTEAFF.

This clone was seen once. The chain carries TRBV28 and TRBJ2-6; TRBD2 is a possible D gene (5 bases). Trimming cost V 5 bases and J 4 bases, with 9 bases left between them. The CDR3 runs 14 residues. Germline V gives CDR1 MDHEN, CDR2 SYDVKM. For the CDR3, the DNA is TGTGCCAGCAGTAGGGAGTCCGGGGCCAACGTCCTGACTTTC. It specifies CASSRESGANVLTF.

The gene calls are TRBV15 and TRBJ2-6; TRBD2 aligns across 7 bases. The germline CDR1 and CDR2 sequences are LNHNV and YYDKDF (reference sequence). The CDR3 covers 15 residues. Unmatched junction bases numbered 8, after V lost 8 bases and J lost 4 bases. This CDR3 reads CATAGEPAGANVLTF. CDR3 coding DNA: TGTGCCACCGCGGGGGAACCAGCCGGGGCCAACGTCCTGACTTTC. Variable domain in full (rest from reference TRBV15 and TRBJ2-6): DAMVIQNPRYQVTQFGKPVTLSCSQTLNHNVMYWYQQKSSQAPKLLFHYYDKDFNNEADTPDNFQSRRPNTSFCFLDIRSPGLGDTAMYLCATAGEPAGANVLTFGAGSRLTVL.

This sequence joins TRBV28 and TRBJ1-5, with a possible D match to TRBD1 (6 bases). Germline CDR1 is MDHEN and CDR2 is SYDVKM. CDR3 size: 15 residues. Trimming pared 7 bases from V and 8 bases from J, leaving 21 bases between. The CDR3 region has the DNA TGTGCCAGCACCCCGATCGGTGGTGGGGGCGAGCCCCAGCATTTT. The encoded protein is CASTPIGGGGEPQHF.

V is TRBV5-1 and J is TRBJ2-1; no reliable D call. The CDR3 runs to 15 residues. Germline loops: CDR1 SGHRS, CDR2 YFSETQ. V was shortened by 0 bases and J by 1 base, with 8 bases between the two germline ends. CDR3 sequence: CASSLDSRSYNEQFF. The CDR3 DNA reads as TGCGCCAGCAGCTTGGACAGTAGGTCCTACAATGAGCAGTTCTTC.

The gene calls are TRBV4-1 and TRBJ2-7, with D perhaps matching TRBD2 (5 bases). The CDR3 consists of 15 residues. Germline CDR1 MGHRA, CDR2 YSYEKL. Trimming took off 1 base at V and 3 bases at J, with 13 bases between the two ends. DNA for the CDR3: TGCGCCAGCAGCCAAGTGGGCCCAGGACTCTACGAGCAGTACTTC. It specifies CASSQVGPGLYEQYF.

This clone appeared a few times. The genes are TRBV27 and TRBJ2-3, with D maybe TRBD1 (6 bases). In germline, CDR1 is MNHEY, CDR2 SMNVEV (reference sequence). There are 15 residues in the CDR3. V lost 3 bases, J lost 2 bases, and 12 bases lay in between. The CDR3 region is CASSLDSFLTDTQYF. The CDR3 bases are TGTGCCAGCAGTTTGGACAGCTTCCTCACAGATACGCAGTATTTT.

The chain has TRBV19 and TRBJ1-5, with 11 bases matching TRBD1. The J segment lost 4 bases and the V segment lost 5 bases, leaving 4 bases of the junction unmatched. The CDR3 contains 15 residues. Germline values: CDR1 LNHDA, CDR2 SQIVND (reference sequence). Written as DNA, the CDR3 is TGTGCCAGTAGTTTCGGGACAGGGGGTAATCAGCCCCAGCATTTT. This translates into CASSFGTGGNQPQHF.

In its sample, this clone was seen once. This chain joins TRBV6-1 and TRBJ1-6; TRBD1 matches at 9 bases. V lost 5 bases to trimming and J lost 10 bases; unmatched junction nucleotides: 3. This CDR3 has 13 residues. Germline-derived CDR1 and CDR2 are MNHNS and SASEGT. The CDR3 spells CASSWDRESPLHF. DNA for the CDR3: TGTGCCAGCAGTTGGGACAGGGAATCACCCCTCCACTTT.

There are a few counts of this clone. V is TRBV5-1 and J is TRBJ2-3; 16 positions agree with TRBD2. Germline CDR1 SGHRS, CDR2 YFSETQ. The CDR3 has 20 residues. Unmatched junction bases numbered 7, after V lost 0 bases and J lost 0 bases. CDR3 DNA sequence: TGCGCCAGCAGCTTGGGGACCGGGACTAGCGGGAGGGCTAGCACAGATACGCAGTATTTT. Encoded protein: CASSLGTGTSGRASTDTQYF.

V usage is TRBV10-3 and J usage is TRBJ2-7; perhaps TRBD1 as D (5 bases). V lost 11 bases to trimming and J lost 4 bases, with 24 bases between them. The CDR3 loop spans 15 amino acids. The V gene's germline CDR1 is ENHRY and CDR2 SYGVKD. The CDR3 loop reads CAAVNVGPRGYEQYF. DNA of the CDR3: TGTGCCGCGGTCAATGTCGGGCCAAGGGGATACGAGCAGTACTTC.

The chain uses TRBV20-1 and TRBJ2-7, with D possibly TRBD1 on 6 matching bases. Looked up from germline, CDR1 is DFQATT and CDR2 is SNEGSKA (reference sequence). The CDR3 has 10 amino acids. The CDR3 DNA reads TGCAGCAGGGGAAGGTACGAGCAGTACTTC. It specifies CSRGRYEQYF.

The chain joins TRBV14 to TRBJ2-7; TRBD1 agrees at 12 bases. Germline CDR1 is SGHDN and CDR2 is FVKESK. The CDR3 extends over 15 amino acids. With V trimmed by 4 bases and J by 7 bases, 8 bases remained unmatched. The CDR3 DNA reads as TGTGCCAGCAGCCTCCTCGGGACAGGGGGCTCAGAGCAGTACTTC. Its translation is CASSLLGTGGSEQYF.

Comment on this clone: The junction departs from germline at one end; a sequencing error may be responsible. V usage is TRBV28 and J usage is TRBJ2-3; weak D call: TRBD1 (6 bases). Germline CDR1 reads MDHEN; CDR2 reads SYDVKM. CDR3 size: 14 residues. CDR3 region: CASNGQSSTDAQYF. CDR3 coding DNA: TGTGCCAGCAATGGACAGTCGAGCACAGATGCGCAGTATTTT.

The CDR3 protein is CASSYSNFGANYGYTF. As DNA, the CDR3 is TGTGCCAGCAGTTACTCGAATTTCGGGGCTAACTATGGCTACACCTTC. The V call is TRBV6-5, the J call TRBJ1-2; no reliable D call. Between the trimmed V and J ends, which lost 0 bases and 0 bases, there was a span of 11 bases. In germline, CDR1 is MNHEY, CDR2 SVGAGI. The CDR3 contains 16 residues.

The J gene is TRBJ2-1, the V gene TRBV5-4, with 11 bases fitting TRBD2. V lost 4 bases, J lost 7 bases, and 10 bases stayed unmatched. Germline lookup yields CDR1 SGHNT and CDR2 YYREEE (reference sequence). The length of the CDR3 is 16 residues. The CDR3 DNA is TGTGCCAGCAGCCCGCTCTTAGCGGGAGGGCGAAATGAGCAGTTCTTC. This encodes CASSPLLAGGRNEQFF.

This clone was picked up a small number of times. J is TRBJ1-1 and V is TRBV5-4, with D possibly matching TRBD1 (5 bases). Germline V lookup: CDR1 SGHNT, CDR2 YYREEE (reference sequence). Trimming removed 4 bases at V and 1 base at J, with 8 bases between. The CDR3 length is 13 residues. This CDR3 reads CASSPTGNTEAFF. The CDR3 DNA is TGTGCCAGCAGCCCTACAGGGAACACTGAAGCTTTCTTT.

The rearrangement links TRBV10-3 to TRBJ1-2; D is perhaps TRBD1 (6 bases). Germline CDR1 reads ENHRY; CDR2 reads SYGVKD. This CDR3 spans 16 amino acids. V was shortened by 5 bases and J by 3 bases, with 19 bases between the two germline ends. The CDR3 loop is CAISNLGQGGDYGYTF. For the CDR3, the DNA is TGTGCCATCAGTAACCTAGGTCAAGGGGGTGACTATGGCTACACCTTC.

This clone was seen a single time. V usage is TRBV7-2 and J usage is TRBJ1-4; TRBD1 is a possible D gene (5 bases). Germline V CDR1 and CDR2: SGHTA, FQGNSA. This CDR3 has 15 amino acids. The V gene lost 0 bases and the J gene lost 8 bases, with 13 bases spanning the gap. CDR3: CASSLAPGSEEKLFF. The DNA of the CDR3 is TGTGCCAGCAGCTTAGCACCAGGGTCGGAAGAAAAACTGTTTTTT. Complete variable domain (other parts from reference TRBV7-2 and TRBJ1-4): GAGVSQSPSNKVTEKGKDVELRCDPISGHTALYWYRQSLGQGLEFLIYFQGNSAPDKSGLPSDRFSAERTGGSVSTLTIQRTQQEDSAVYLCASSLAPGSEEKLFFGSGTQLSVL.

This chain links TRBV4-1 with TRBJ1-2; possible D gene TRBD1, 5 bases. CDR1 is MGHRA and CDR2 is YSYEKL in the germline V gene. This CDR3 comprises 17 residues. The V and J ends lost 1 base and 2 bases respectively, with 17 bases between them. The CDR3 protein is CASSQGGQSPLNYGYTF. CDR3 nucleotide sequence: TGCGCCAGCAGCCAAGGAGGACAAAGCCCTCTAAACTATGGCTACACCTTC.

This rearrangement joins TRBV30 to TRBJ1-2, with 10 positions matching TRBD1. V shed 5 bases, J shed 4 bases, and the junction held 1 base outside the gene matches. The CDR3 runs to 12 residues. CDR1 and CDR2 from the germline V gene are GTSNPN and SVGIG (reference sequence). Here the CDR3 reads CAWGQGGYGYTF. CDR3 DNA: TGTGCCTGGGGACAGGGGGGCTATGGCTACACCTTC.

The chain employs TRBV6-5 and TRBJ1-5, with a tentative D call TRBD1 (6 bases). This CDR3 spans 15 amino acids. Germline V CDR1 and CDR2: MNHEY, SVGAGI. Trimming shortened V by 5 bases and J by 2 bases, and 13 bases separated the two germline ends. The chain's CDR3 is CASSRGAVGNQPQHF. In nucleotides, the CDR3 is TGTGCCAGCAGTCGGGGGGCAGTGGGCAATCAGCCCCAGCATTTT.

This chain uses TRBV7-9 with TRBJ2-1, with 14 bases matching TRBD2. Germline values: CDR1 SEHNR, CDR2 FQNEAQ (reference sequence). Trimming cost V 5 bases and J 4 bases; bases outside gene matches: 13. The CDR3 runs 19 residues. CDR3 nucleotides: TGTGCCAGCAGCCCGATAGGTCGCGGACTAGCGGGAGGATACAATGAGCAGTTCTTC. Protein: CASSPIGRGLAGGYNEQFF.

The chain is built from TRBV5-4 and TRBJ1-1, with a weak D call TRBD1 (5 bases). The CDR3 contains 13 residues. The V end was cut by 4 bases, the J end by 11 bases, with 18 bases between. Germline assignment: CDR1 SGHNT and CDR2 YYREEE (reference sequence). CDR3 bases: TGTGCCAGCAGCATCAAGACAGACCTCGAGGCTTTCTTT. Translation gives CASSIKTDLEAFF.